This record concerns one T cell receptor beta chain sequence. This clone occurred a few times. It lacks a known antigen. The input lacks base qualities; no much larger clone sits a single base away. This record comes from a study of blood T cell repertoires in COVID-19 (dated by TCRdb to between 2020 and 2021). With respect to the entire study: Collaborator samples came from the United States, Italy and Spain and covered acute and convalescent phases of COVID-19. A de-identified subject ID, COVID-19 status, age in years and sex were almost always included in the sample metadata. The prospective study material was composed of cDNA or gDNA derived from T cells, B-cell-depleted T cells, or PBMCs. The repertoires were made available in a free public database intended to serve as a resource for research on the immune response to SARS-CoV-2. Samples were obtained from the ongoing ImmuneRACE study (first 160 participants) and from 1,254 subjects provided by 6 global collaborators. HLA class I and class II types, where available, came from metadata supplied by the sample provider rather than from assay-based typing. Subjects who had been exposed to COVID-19, were actively infected with it, or had recovered from it provided the deeply sampled blood TCRbeta repertoires that made up the dataset. Results and caveats for the whole study, not just this receptor: The amount of clinical and demographic metadata varied by source and participant and was provided uncurated.

TCRbeta CDR3 regions were amplified from genomic DNA by means of the immunoSEQ Assay, a bias-controlled multiplex PCR. Per the original workflow: Nucleated cell counts per sample were estimated from amplification of reference gene primers within the assay. To quantify the absolute abundance of each unique TCRbeta CDR3 rearrangement, sequence reads were collapsed and filtered. For each sample, productive Simpson clonality was calculated by taking the square root of Simpson's diversity index across productive rearrangements. Entries here come from immuneACCESS through TCRdb and include only in-frame sequences with V and J called. Some clones fail to appear in such tables; in the studies checked, an unresolved V gene covers under half of the shortfall, and the cause of the remainder is unknown. V, J and clone size were drawn from that table, and D and trimming were deduced from the DNA. The sample table contains around 94,000 clones; only one count was recorded for around 84% of them. Of the sample, around 3% is held by the ten largest clones.

The CDR3 spans 15 residues, from the cysteine through the phenylalanine. Only the CDR3 DNA stays, 45 bases, in frame from base 1. CDR1 and CDR2 (MGHRA, YSYEKL) derive from the germline V gene. From V the trimming removes 0 bases and from J it removes 7 bases, while the gene matches leave 5 bases of the junction unaccounted for. Each collaborating institution followed its own protocols to collect whole blood in K2EDTA tubes. For TCRbeta analysis, collaborators shipped samples as frozen whole blood, isolated PBMCs, or DNA extracted from either of those sample types. This chain is built from TRBV4-1 and TRBJ2-2; 7 of the junction bases match TRBD2. The clonotype originates from a man aged 45 to 65 with active or convalescent COVID-19. Sequenced: peripheral blood. The CDR3 loop reads CASSQEAGGNGELFF. The DNA reads TGCGCCAGCAGCCAAGAGGCCGGGGGGAACGGGGAGCTGTTTTTT.